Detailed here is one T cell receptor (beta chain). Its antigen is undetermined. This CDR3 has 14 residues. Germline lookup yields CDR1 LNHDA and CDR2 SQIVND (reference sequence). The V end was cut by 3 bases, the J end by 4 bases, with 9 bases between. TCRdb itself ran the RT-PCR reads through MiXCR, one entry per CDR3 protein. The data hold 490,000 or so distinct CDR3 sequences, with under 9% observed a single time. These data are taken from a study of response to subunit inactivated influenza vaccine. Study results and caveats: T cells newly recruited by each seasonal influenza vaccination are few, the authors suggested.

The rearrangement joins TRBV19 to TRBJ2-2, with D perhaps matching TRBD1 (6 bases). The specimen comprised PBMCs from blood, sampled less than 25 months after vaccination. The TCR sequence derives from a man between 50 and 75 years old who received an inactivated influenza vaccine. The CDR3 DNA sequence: TGTGCCAGTAGTATTCCAGGGGTCACCGGGGAGCTGTTTTTT. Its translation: CASSIPGVTGELFF.